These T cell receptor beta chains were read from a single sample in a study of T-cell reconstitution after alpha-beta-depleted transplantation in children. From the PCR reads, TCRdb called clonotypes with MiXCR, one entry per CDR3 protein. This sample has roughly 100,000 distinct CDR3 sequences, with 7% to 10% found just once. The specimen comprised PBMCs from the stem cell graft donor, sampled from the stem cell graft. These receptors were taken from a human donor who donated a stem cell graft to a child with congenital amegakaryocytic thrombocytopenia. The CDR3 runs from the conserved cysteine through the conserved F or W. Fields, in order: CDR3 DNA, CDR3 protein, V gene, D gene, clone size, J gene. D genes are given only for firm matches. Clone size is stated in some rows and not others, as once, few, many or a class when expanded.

DNA: TGTGCCAGCAGCTATTGGACAGGGACGAATAGCAATCAGCCCCAGCATTTT; CDR3: CASSYWTGTNSNQPQHF; V: TRBV12-3/TRBV12-4; D: TRBD1; size: many; J: TRBJ1-5
DNA: TGCGCCAGCTTTGCCGGGGACTCCTACAATGAGCAGTTCTTC; CDR3: CASFAGDSYNEQFF; V: TRBV5-1; D: .; size: many; J: TRBJ2-1
DNA: TGCAGCGTTGTCGACCACCCTGGCGATGAGCAGTTCTTC; CDR3: CSVVDHPGDEQFF; V: TRBV29-1; D: .; size: many; J: TRBJ2-1
DNA: TGTGCCAGCAGAGACAGATCGAGCGGGAGGAAAGATACGCAGTATTTT; CDR3: CASRDRSSGRKDTQYF; V: TRBV7-2; D: TRBD2; size: many; J: TRBJ2-3
DNA: TGTGCCAGCAGTGATTGGGATACGCAGTATTTT; CDR3: CASSDWDTQYF; V: TRBV25-1; D: .; size: .; J: TRBJ2-3
DNA: TGCAGTGCTCTCATAGCGGGGTACAATGAGCAGTTCTTC; CDR3: CSALIAGYNEQFF; V: TRBV20-1; D: TRBD2; size: many; J: TRBJ2-1
DNA: TGCGCCAGCAGCCAAGGGGGAGGGATAGACTATGGCTACACCTTC; CDR3: CASSQGGGIDYGYTF; V: TRBV4-3; D: .; size: many; J: TRBJ1-2
DNA: TGTGCCATCAATCCGCATGGAGACACAGATACGCAGTATTTT; CDR3: CAINPHGDTDTQYF; V: TRBV10-3; D: .; size: many; J: TRBJ2-3
DNA: TGTGCCAGCAGTGGATCGGGGGGCAGGAGCACAGATACGCAGTATTTT; CDR3: CASSGSGGRSTDTQYF; V: TRBV25-1; D: .; size: many; J: TRBJ2-3
DNA: TGCAGCGTTGTAATGTGGACTGAAGCTTTCTTT; CDR3: CSVVMWTEAFF; V: TRBV29-1; D: .; size: many; J: TRBJ1-1
DNA: TGTGCCAGCAGCTTCACCGGGGACCTCTCCTACGAGCAGTACTTC; CDR3: CASSFTGDLSYEQYF; V: TRBV11-2; D: .; size: many; J: TRBJ2-7
DNA: TGCGCCAGCAGAAACGGGAGGCTGGAGGAGACCCAGTACTTC; CDR3: CASRNGRLEETQYF; V: TRBV10-2; D: TRBD2; size: many; J: TRBJ2-5
DNA: TGTGCCAGCAGCCCTGTGGGAGCGGGGAATTATAATGAGCAGTTCTTC; CDR3: CASSPVGAGNYNEQFF; V: TRBV7-2; D: TRBD2; size: many; J: TRBJ2-1
DNA: TGTGCCAGCAGCTTAGTAGCGAACACCGGGGAGCTGTTTTTT; CDR3: CASSLVANTGELFF; V: TRBV7-2; D: .; size: many; J: TRBJ2-2
DNA: TGCGCCAGCAGCTTGGCCGCCAGGGGTCGGGGCACCTTC; CDR3: CASSLAARGRGTF; V: TRBV5-1; D: .; size: many; J: TRBJ1-2
DNA: TGCAGTGCTAGCAATAAGTATGAGCAGTTCTTC; CDR3: CSASNKYEQFF; V: TRBV20-1; D: .; size: many; J: TRBJ2-1
DNA: TGCAGTGCAACGCGTGATAGGGCCAACGTCCTGACTTTC; CDR3: CSATRDRANVLTF; V: TRBV20-1; D: .; size: many; J: TRBJ2-6
DNA: TGTGCCAGCAAAGCATTCTCCAATGGCTACACCTTC; CDR3: CASKAFSNGYTF; V: TRBV9; D: .; size: many; J: TRBJ1-2
DNA: TGTGCCACCAGTGACCCTAGCCCGGAAGATACGCAGTATTTT; CDR3: CATSDPSPEDTQYF; V: TRBV24-1; D: .; size: .; J: TRBJ2-3
DNA: TGTGCCAGCAGTTTATCCGGGGGGTCGGGTTCTAACTATGGCTACACCTTC; CDR3: CASSLSGGSGSNYGYTF; V: TRBV12-3/TRBV12-4; D: .; size: many; J: TRBJ1-2
DNA: TGCGCCAGCAGCTTAATGGACGGAGTACCTATCAGGGGCTACACCTTC; CDR3: CASSLMDGVPIRGYTF; V: TRBV5-1; D: .; size: many; J: TRBJ1-2
DNA: TGTGCCAGCAGTTTGCGGAAGGTCGGCGGGGAGCTGTTTTTT; CDR3: CASSLRKVGGELFF; V: TRBV12-3/TRBV12-4; D: .; size: many; J: TRBJ2-2
DNA: TGTGCCAGCAGCCAATCGGGGGGCCGAACAAGTGAGACCCAGTACTTC; CDR3: CASSQSGGRTSETQYF; V: TRBV3-1; D: .; size: many; J: TRBJ2-5
DNA: TGCGCCAGCAGGGAGACGGCCCGAACGGACACTGAAGCTTTCTTT; CDR3: CASRETARTDTEAFF; V: TRBV5-1; D: .; size: many; J: TRBJ1-1
DNA: TGCGCCAGCAGCCTATGGGACACCGCAGAGGGTGAGCAGTTCTTC; CDR3: CASSLWDTAEGEQFF; V: TRBV5-1; D: .; size: many; J: TRBJ2-1
DNA: TGTGCCTGGAGTTTGCGGGAAGGAGATACGCAGTATTTT; CDR3: CAWSLREGDTQYF; V: TRBV30; D: .; size: .; J: TRBJ2-3
DNA: TGTGCCAGCAGTTCCCCGGGACCCGAGGAGACAGATACGCAGTATTTT; CDR3: CASSSPGPEETDTQYF; V: TRBV28; D: .; size: many; J: TRBJ2-3
DNA: TGTGCCAGCAGCCCTCGACGAACCAAAAGCACAGATACGCAGTATTTT; CDR3: CASSPRRTKSTDTQYF; V: TRBV3-1; D: .; size: many; J: TRBJ2-3
DNA: TGTGCCAGCAGTTACTCGGGAGATACGCAGTATTTT; CDR3: CASSYSGDTQYF; V: TRBV6-6; D: .; size: many; J: TRBJ2-3
DNA: TGTGCCAGCAGCTTAGTGGCAGTACCCAACACCGGGGAGCTGTTTTTT; CDR3: CASSLVAVPNTGELFF; V: TRBV5-5; D: .; size: many; J: TRBJ2-2
DNA: TGTGCCAGCAGTTCCGGGACTAGCGGGAAGACCCAGTACTTC; CDR3: CASSSGTSGKTQYF; V: TRBV27; D: TRBD2; size: many; J: TRBJ2-5
DNA: TGTGCCAGCAGTACCTACAGGGACAGCCCTTGGGGGACCCAGTACTTC; CDR3: CASSTYRDSPWGTQYF; V: TRBV12-3/TRBV12-4; D: TRBD1; size: many; J: TRBJ2-5
DNA: TGTGCCAGCAGTTACACTGGGGGGGACTTCAGCGGCTACACCTTC; CDR3: CASSYTGGDFSGYTF; V: TRBV6-5; D: .; size: many; J: TRBJ1-2
DNA: TGCGCCAGCAGCTTGAGGAGGACTAGTAACCCCGGGGAGCTGTTTTTT; CDR3: CASSLRRTSNPGELFF; V: TRBV5-1; D: TRBD2; size: .; J: TRBJ2-2
DNA: TGTGCCAGCAGTGAATCAACAGGGTGGGGCTACGAGCAGTACTTC; CDR3: CASSESTGWGYEQYF; V: TRBV25-1; D: .; size: many; J: TRBJ2-7
DNA: TGCAGTGCTAGAGATAGGGGGGGAGGGGAGCAGTACTTC; CDR3: CSARDRGGGEQYF; V: TRBV20-1; D: .; size: many; J: TRBJ2-7
DNA: TGTGCCAGCACCCCGACAGGGACCGAGGAAAAACTGTTTTTT; CDR3: CASTPTGTEEKLFF; V: TRBV12-3/TRBV12-4; D: TRBD1; size: many; J: TRBJ1-4
DNA: TGTGCCAGCGACAGGGGTGGTTTTATCGGGGAGCTGTTTTTT; CDR3: CASDRGGFIGELFF; V: TRBV6-2/TRBV6-3; D: TRBD1; size: many; J: TRBJ2-2
DNA: TGTGCCAGCAGTTGGGGACTAGCGGGAAATGAGCAGTTCTTC; CDR3: CASSWGLAGNEQFF; V: TRBV5-6; D: TRBD2; size: many; J: TRBJ2-1
DNA: TGTGCCAGCAGCTTATCCGTGAGCTCCTACAATGAGCAGTTCTTC; CDR3: CASSLSVSSYNEQFF; V: TRBV13; D: .; size: many; J: TRBJ2-1
DNA: TGTGCCAGCAGCTTAGATAGGACTAGCGGCTACGAGCAGTACTTC; CDR3: CASSLDRTSGYEQYF; V: TRBV7-2; D: TRBD2; size: many; J: TRBJ2-7
DNA: TGCGCCAGCAGCTTGGACACTGAAGCTTTCTTT; CDR3: CASSLDTEAFF; V: TRBV5-1; D: .; size: .; J: TRBJ1-1
DNA: TGCGCCAGCCGCTTGGATCAGTTGGAGACCCAGTACTTC; CDR3: CASRLDQLETQYF; V: TRBV5-1; D: .; size: many; J: TRBJ2-5
DNA: TGTGCCAGCAGTTCAATTAGCGGGATCGGCACAGATACGCAGTATTTT; CDR3: CASSSISGIGTDTQYF; V: TRBV28; D: TRBD2; size: many; J: TRBJ2-3
DNA: TGTGCCAGCCTGACAGGGACGAACACTGAAGCTTTCTTT; CDR3: CASLTGTNTEAFF; V: TRBV6-6; D: TRBD1; size: many; J: TRBJ1-1
DNA: TGCAGTGCTAGGGCCCCGGGGCGGCAAAGCAATGAGCAGTTCTTC; CDR3: CSARAPGRQSNEQFF; V: TRBV20-1; D: .; size: many; J: TRBJ2-1
DNA: TGCAGCGTTGAATTGGGAATCGGTGAAAAACTGTTTTTT; CDR3: CSVELGIGEKLFF; V: TRBV29-1; D: .; size: .; J: TRBJ1-4
DNA: TGTGCCAGCAGCTCAGCCCGAAATTCACCCCTCCACTTT; CDR3: CASSSARNSPLHF; V: TRBV11-2; D: .; size: many; J: TRBJ1-6
DNA: TGTGCCAGCAGCTTAGGCCCTAGCGGGATAGATACGCAGTATTTT; CDR3: CASSLGPSGIDTQYF; V: TRBV7-2; D: TRBD2; size: many; J: TRBJ2-3
DNA: TGTGCCAGCAGCTTGGGAGCGGAGCGCATTGAGCAGTTCTTC; CDR3: CASSLGAERIEQFF; V: TRBV5-8; D: .; size: many; J: TRBJ2-1
DNA: TGTGCCAGCAGCTGGGGGGGGGACACCGGGGAGCTGTTTTTT; CDR3: CASSWGGDTGELFF; V: TRBV7-6; D: TRBD2; size: .; J: TRBJ2-2
DNA: TGTGCCAGCAGCGGCGCGGGTCGGCGCACAGATACGCAGTATTTT; CDR3: CASSGAGRRTDTQYF; V: TRBV7-8; D: .; size: many; J: TRBJ2-3
DNA: TGTGCCAGCAGAAGCTTCAATCAGCCCCAGCATTTT; CDR3: CASRSFNQPQHF; V: TRBV6-6; D: .; size: many; J: TRBJ1-5
DNA: TGTGCCAGCAGTCGTTACACCGGGCCCTCGTACGAGCAGTACTTC; CDR3: CASSRYTGPSYEQYF; V: TRBV9; D: .; size: many; J: TRBJ2-7
DNA: TGCGCCAGCAGCCAAGAAAGGACAGACTACAATGAGCAGTTCTTC; CDR3: CASSQERTDYNEQFF; V: TRBV4-3; D: .; size: once; J: TRBJ2-1
DNA: TGTGCCAGCAGTTACTCGAACAGCGTTTCTGGAAACACCATATATTTT; CDR3: CASSYSNSVSGNTIYF; V: TRBV6-2/TRBV6-3; D: .; size: few; J: TRBJ1-3